This T cell receptor (beta chain) was recovered during a study of shared clonotypes between healthy human individuals. Germline CDR1 is SGHDT and CDR2 is YYEEEE. Trimming took 6 bases from V and 5 from J, leaving 14 bases between them. The CDR3 contains 14 residues. The data were produced by immunoSEQ multiplex PCR, yet TCRdb's version contains in-frame clones alone and is incomplete. The sample gives roughly 2.1 million clones, roughly 91% of which show up once; under 2% is in the top ten. CD45RO-negative cells were positively selected for CCR7, leaving out terminally differentiated effector memory CD45RA+ cells. None of the donors, who were healthy HIV-negative adults, had recently had acute infections or vaccinations.

What was sequenced was naive CD8+ T cells from PBMCs. The chain employs TRBV5-6 and TRBJ1-4; maybe TRBD1 (5 bases). The source is a man aged 18 to 29 in good health. Some clones in this sample may be carry-over from other donors' samples. The DNA of the CDR3 is TGTGCCAGCACCCTCCGGACATCCAATGAAAAACTGTTTTTT. It yields the protein CASTLRTSNEKLFF. The full variable domain, rest sourced from reference TRBV5-6 and TRBJ1-4, is DAGVTQSPTHLIKTRGQQVTLRCSPKSGHDTVSWYQQALGQGPQFIFQYYEEEERQRGNFPDRFSGHQFPNYSSELNVNALLLGDSALYLCASTLRTSNEKLFFGSGTQLSVL.